Given below is one T cell receptor beta chain in context. This table comes from immunoSEQ multiplex PCR, and its TCRdb copy is limited to in-frame clones, with some not included. The sample records roughly 180,000 clones, roughly nine tenths being singletons. This entry comes from a study of blood T cell repertoires in COVID-19. Whole-study context: The United States, Italy and Spain were the sources of the acute and convalescent COVID-19 samples.

CDR3 length equals 16 residues. In germline, CDR1 is SGHKS, CDR2 YYEKEE (reference sequence). The V end lost 3 bases, the J end lost 4 bases, and 19 bases lay between the germline ends. Ages ranged from about 18 to 90 years, with residence in more than 20 US areas. Cohorts were assigned according to the clinical history that participants reported. Donors in Cohort 3 who had recovered were those with two negative PCRs, healthcare professional clearance, or resolution of their symptoms. Sequencing was performed on PBMCs or T cells enriched from blood (not recorded which). V gene TRBV5-5 combines with J gene TRBJ1-1; perhaps TRBD1 as D (6 bases). The receptor was derived from a woman aged 25 to 39 who had recovered from COVID-19. Here the CDR3 reads CASSSQPGGASTEAFF. The CDR3 DNA sequence: TGTGCCAGCAGCTCCCAACCGGGGGGCGCGAGCACTGAAGCTTTCTTT.